Listed below are T cell receptor beta chains from one sample, sequenced in a study of CD8+ T cells in alopecia areata. Clones were read by immunoSEQ multiplex PCR, and TCRdb kept only the in-frame ones, dropping some. This table has 120,000 or so clones, 45% to 65% appearing once. Sequencing was performed on CD4+ T cells sorted from blood, taken at week 0. The receptors were gathered from a human donor with alopecia areata. CDR3s include the opening cysteine and the closing phenylalanine or tryptophan. D genes are given only for firm matches. Rows give clone size only sometimes, using once, few, many, or a class for an expanded clone.

13 TRBD1 TRBJ1-1 TRBV30 few CASPGQGFTEAFF TGTGCCTCCCCGGGACAGGGTTTCACTGAAGCTTTCTTT
14 TRBD1 TRBJ2-2 TRBV11-2 - CASTRDRGTGELFF TGTGCCAGCACTAGGGACAGGGGAACCGGGGAGCTGTTTTTT
14 - TRBJ2-7 TRBV5-1 once CASSGQTSSYEQYF TGCGCCAGCAGCGGACAGACTAGCTCCTACGAGCAGTACTTC
14 - TRBJ2-3 TRBV5-1 few CASSPGPSTDTQYF TGCGCCAGCAGCCCCGGACCTAGCACAGATACGCAGTATTTT
15 TRBD1 TRBJ1-4 TRBV2 - CASTTGGADGEKLFF TGTGCCAGCACAACAGGGGGCGCCGACGGAGAAAAACTGTTTTTT
15 - TRBJ1-2 TRBV4-1 - CASSQDARTDYGYTF TGCGCCAGCAGCCAAGATGCGAGGACGGACTATGGCTACACCTTC
15 - TRBJ1-3 TRBV27 - CASSPRDISGNTIYF TGTGCCAGCAGTCCACGGGACATCTCTGGAAACACCATATATTTT
16 TRBD2 TRBJ2-1 TRBV6-6 - CASSTTTSGIGDEQFF TGTGCCAGCAGTACGACGACTAGCGGGATTGGGGATGAGCAGTTCTTC
11 - TRBJ1-5 TRBV20-1 - CSAGPNQPQHF TGCAGCGCTGGGCCGAATCAGCCCCAGCATTTT
11 - TRBJ1-5 TRBV2 - CASRRGQPQHF TGTGCCAGCAGAAGAGGTCAGCCCCAGCATTTT
15 TRBD1 TRBJ1-1 TRBV6-5 - CASSPDRRGNTEAFF TGTGCCAGCAGTCCGGACAGGAGGGGGAACACTGAAGCTTTCTTT
11 - TRBJ1-1 TRBV6-6 once CASSSAAGAFF TGTGCCAGCAGTTCAGCGGCTGGAGCTTTCTTT
15 - TRBJ2-1 TRBV19 - CASSIGASGYNEQFF TGTGCCAGTAGTATCGGGGCTTCAGGCTACAATGAGCAGTTCTTC
15 TRBD1 TRBJ1-5 TRBV28 few CASSFRQGHNQPQHF TGTGCCAGCAGTTTTCGACAGGGTCACAATCAGCCCCAGCATTTT
15 - TRBJ1-1 TRBV29-1 - CSVEKITGWDTEAFF TGCAGCGTTGAAAAAATTACAGGATGGGACACTGAAGCTTTCTTT
15 - TRBJ2-2 TRBV30 - CAWSAPDREGGELFF TGTGCCTGGAGTGCCCCGGACAGGGAGGGGGGGGAGCTGTTTTTT
14 TRBD1 TRBJ1-1 TRBV10-3 - CAIKTGTGITEAFF TGTGCCATCAAGACCGGGACAGGGATAACTGAAGCTTTCTTT
14 TRBD1 TRBJ1-1 TRBV6-5 few CASRGTGKNTEAFF TGTGCCAGCAGGGGGACAGGGAAGAACACTGAAGCTTTCTTT
15 - TRBJ1-4 TRBV2 - CASSETGFANEKLFF TGTGCCAGCAGTGAAACAGGGTTCGCTAATGAAAAACTGTTTTTT
13 TRBD1 TRBJ1-1 TRBV18 - CASSLYPGQEAFF TGTGCCAGCTCACTATACCCGGGACAGGAAGCTTTCTTT
12 TRBD1 TRBJ1-1 TRBV6-5 - CASFRTGAEAFF TGTGCCAGCTTTCGAACAGGGGCTGAAGCTTTCTTT
12 - TRBJ1-2 TRBV19 once CASRGDIGGYTF TGTGCCAGTAGGGGGGACATTGGTGGCTACACCTTC
14 - TRBJ1-2 TRBV10-3 - CAIRTAGLGHGYTF TGTGCCATCAGGACGGCAGGGTTGGGCCATGGCTACACCTTC
14 - TRBJ2-1 TRBV18 - CASSPPLGGNEQFF TGTGCCAGCTCACCCCCTCTGGGGGGCAATGAGCAGTTCTTC
19 TRBD2 TRBJ2-2 TRBV4-1 few CASSQDGAFRGGNTGELFF TGCGCCAGCAGCCAAGATGGAGCTTTCCGGGGGGGGAACACCGGGGAGCTGTTTTTT
13 - TRBJ1-2 TRBV7-9 - CASIRGGLYGYTF TGTGCCAGCATACGGGGCGGCCTCTATGGCTACACCTTC
15 TRBD1 TRBJ1-5 TRBV19 - CASSLRTGYNQPQHF TGTGCCAGTAGTCTAAGGACAGGTTACAATCAGCCCCAGCATTTT